These 13 T cell receptor beta chains were sequenced from one sample in a study of blood T cell repertoires in COVID-19. Assay used: immunoSEQ multiplex PCR; TCRdb lists only in-frame clones, some missing. The table includes about 62,000 clones, about nine tenths detected once. Sequences were obtained from peripheral blood. Source of these receptors: an elderly woman with acute or convalescent COVID-19.

The rearrangement uses TRBV30 and TRBJ1-2, with D unresolved. Trimming cost V 2 bases and J 2 bases, with 15 bases left between them. Germline V gene sequence: CDR1 GTSNPN, CDR2 SVGIG (reference sequence). The CDR3 totals 15 residues. The CDR3 loop is CAWSSPRGGNYGYTF. The CDR3 DNA follows: TGTGCCTGGAGTTCGCCCCGAGGAGGCAACTATGGCTACACCTTC.

The gene calls are TRBV25-1 and TRBJ2-2, with no clear D. The CDR3 is made up of 15 amino acids. Germline lookup yields CDR1 MGHDK and CDR2 SYGVNS. V was cut by 4 bases and J by 1 base, with 10 bases left in between. The CDR3 loop is CASSAGHGNTGELFF. CDR3 nucleotide sequence: TGTGCCAGCAGTGCAGGCCACGGGAACACCGGGGAGCTGTTTTTT. Together with reference TRBV25-1 and TRBJ2-2, the CDR3 gives the full variable domain: EADIYQTPRYLVIGTGKKITLECSQTMGHDKMYWYQQDPGMELHLIHYSYGVNSTEKGDLSSESTVSRIRTEHFPLTLESARPSHTSQYLCASSAGHGNTGELFFGEGSRLTVL.

The V and J genes are TRBV6-6 and TRBJ2-4; 16 bases are a match to TRBD2. Trimming at V came to 5 bases and at J to 8 bases, leaving 9 bases not matched to a gene. The length of the CDR3 is 17 residues. Per the germline V gene, CDR1 is MNHNY and CDR2 is SVGAGI (reference sequence). CDR3 in amino acids: CASSRFGTSGRGDIQYF. CDR3 sequence (DNA): TGTGCCAGCAGTCGCTTTGGGACTAGCGGGAGGGGGGACATTCAGTACTTC.

The V call is TRBV2, the J call TRBJ2-3; 10 positions agree with TRBD2. V was clipped by 5 bases and J by 0 bases; unmatched bases: 5. Per the germline V gene, CDR1 is SNHLY and CDR2 is FYNNEI. The CDR3 contains 16 residues. The CDR3 DNA sequence: TGTGCCAGCAGTCCAGGACTAGCGGCTAGCACAGATACGCAGTATTTT. Protein: CASSPGLAASTDTQYF.

This clone was detected a few times. V is TRBV20-1 and J is TRBJ1-2; D may be TRBD1 (5 bases). Trimming shortened V by 6 bases and J by 2 bases, and 7 bases separated the two germline ends. The CDR3 runs 11 residues. The V gene's germline CDR1 is DFQATT and CDR2 SNEGSKA (reference sequence). In DNA form, the CDR3 reads TGCAGTGCCTCAGGGAACTATGGCTACACCTTC. Its protein product is CSASGNYGYTF.

This clone was counted between two and nine times. This sequence joins TRBV6-6 and TRBJ1-5, with TRBD1 identical over 9 bases. Germline V gene data show CDR1 as MNHNY and CDR2 as SVGAGI (reference sequence). V lost 6 bases to trimming and J lost 7 bases; unmatched junction nucleotides: 7. The CDR3 length is 14 residues. The CDR3 sequence is CASSHDRGTQPQHF. The CDR3, as DNA: TGTGCCAGCAGCCATGACAGGGGGACCCAGCCCCAGCATTTT.

The chain recombines TRBV29-1 with TRBJ1-1; D is ambiguous. V lost 5 bases to trimming and J lost 3 bases, with 13 bases between them. Germline V gene sequence: CDR1 SQVTM, CDR2 ANQGSEA. The CDR3 sequence is 13 residues long. For the CDR3, the DNA is TGCAGCGTTAGGGCCATCGGGGACACTGAAGCTTTCTTT. This sequence encodes CSVRAIGDTEAFF.

This chain connects TRBV24-1 to TRBJ2-5, with a weak D call TRBD1 (5 bases). V lost 4 bases to trimming and J lost 2 bases, with 13 bases between them. The CDR3 totals 15 residues. CDR1 is KGHDR and CDR2 is SFDVKD in the germline V gene. The CDR3 loop is CATSDRRPGQETQYF. The CDR3 DNA is TGTGCCACCAGTGACCGTCGGCCAGGGCAAGAGACCCAGTACTTC.

This sequence joins TRBV2 and TRBJ2-1, with TRBD1 matching 11 bases. CDR3 length equals 15 residues. Trimming at V came to 2 bases and at J to 10 bases, leaving 7 bases not matched to a gene. Germline CDR1 and CDR2: SNHLY and FYNNEI. CDR3 bases: TGTGCCAGCAGTGAATTAGGACAGGGGGCCGGGGAGCAGTTCTTC. The encoded protein is CASSELGQGAGEQFF.

The J gene is TRBJ2-1, the V gene TRBV21-1; the table's D call TRBD2 went unverified against the DNA. TRBV21-1 is tagged as a pseudogene. The CDR3 sequence is 14 residues long. Written as DNA, the CDR3 is TGTGCCAGCAGCAAGGGGGGTGTGGGCGGTGAGCAGTTCTTC. Amino acid sequence: CASSKGGVGGEQFF.

The chain couples TRBV5-4 to TRBJ1-1; D gene ambiguous. Looked up from germline, CDR1 is SGHNT and CDR2 is YYREEE (reference sequence). The CDR3 extends over 13 amino acids. V was cut by 1 base and J by 2 bases, with 6 bases left in between. The CDR3 region has the DNA TGTGCCAGCAGCTTGACAGTTAACACTGAAGCTTTCTTT. This gives the protein CASSLTVNTEAFF.

The chain joins TRBV11-2 to TRBJ2-1, with D tentatively TRBD2 (6 bases). V was shortened by 5 bases and J by 5 bases, with 19 bases between the two germline ends. CDR3 size: 16 residues. Germline V CDR1 and CDR2: SGHAT, FQNNGV. The CDR3 spells CASSKQPAGLNNEQFF. The DNA for the CDR3 is TGTGCCAGCAGCAAACAACCGGCGGGATTAAACAATGAGCAGTTCTTC.

The chain couples TRBV4-2 to TRBJ1-1; TRBD1 aligns across 7 bases. Looked up from germline, CDR1 is LGHNA and CDR2 is YNFKEQ. V shed 1 base and J 6 bases; nucleotides not matched to a gene: 5. This CDR3 contains 14 residues. This CDR3 is CASSQGQGWPEAFF. The CDR3 DNA is TGTGCCAGCAGCCAAGGACAGGGATGGCCTGAAGCTTTCTTT.